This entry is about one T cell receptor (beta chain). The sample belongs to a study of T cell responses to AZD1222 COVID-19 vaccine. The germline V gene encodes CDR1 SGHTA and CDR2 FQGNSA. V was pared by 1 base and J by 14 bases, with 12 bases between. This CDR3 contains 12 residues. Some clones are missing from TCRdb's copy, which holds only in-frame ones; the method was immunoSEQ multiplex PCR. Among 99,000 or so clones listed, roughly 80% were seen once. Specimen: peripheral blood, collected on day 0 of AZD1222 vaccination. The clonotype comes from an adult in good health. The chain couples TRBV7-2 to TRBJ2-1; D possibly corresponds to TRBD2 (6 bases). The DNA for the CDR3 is TGTGCCAGCAGCTTAGGATATAGCGGTGAGTTCTTC. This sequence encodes CASSLGYSGEFF.